The 29 T cell receptor beta chains below come from one sample, sequenced in a study of long-term antiretroviral therapy in people with HIV. At survey level, the immunoSEQ assay was run in its v3.0 version. Sequencing used immunoSEQ multiplex PCR; TCRdb keeps in-frame clones, though not all of them. The sample has tens of thousands of clones; 85% are singletons. Sequenced here: unsorted PBMCs, sampled just over 2.7 years before starting antiretroviral therapy. These receptors all come from a woman in her twenties or thirties with HIV.

This chain uses TRBV4-1 with TRBJ2-5; TRBD1 agrees at 7 bases. CDR1 and CDR2 from the germline V gene are MGHRA and YSYEKL. This CDR3 is 14 amino acids long. V was clipped by 4 bases and J by 2 bases; unmatched bases: 4. The CDR3 region is CASSLLGQQETQYF. The CDR3 nucleotides are TGCGCCAGCAGCCTCTTGGGACAGCAAGAGACCCAGTACTTC.

The chain recombines TRBV7-2 with TRBJ1-2, with 7 bases that match TRBD1. The CDR3 covers 14 residues. Unmatched junction bases numbered 5, after V lost 5 bases and J lost 2 bases. Looked up from germline, CDR1 is SGHTA and CDR2 is FQGNSA. This CDR3 is CASSERTGNYGYTF. The CDR3 DNA sequence: TGTGCCAGCAGCGAACGGACAGGAAACTATGGCTACACCTTC. Full variable domain (missing parts from reference TRBV7-2 and TRBJ1-2): GAGVSQSPSNKVTEKGKDVELRCDPISGHTALYWYRQSLGQGLEFLIYFQGNSAPDKSGLPSDRFSAERTGGSVSTLTIQRTQQEDSAVYLCASSERTGNYGYTFGSGTRLTVV.

This chain uses TRBV5-6 with TRBJ1-1; D unresolved. From germline, CDR1 is SGHDT and CDR2 YYEEEE. CDR3 length: 11 residues. The V gene lost 5 bases and the J gene lost 6 bases, with 8 bases spanning the gap. CDR3 coding DNA: TGTGCCAGCAGTTACGGGTCTGAAGCTTTCTTT. Protein sequence: CASSYGSEAFF.

The rearrangement links TRBV20-1 to TRBJ1-1, with D unclear. Germline CDR1 is DFQATT and CDR2 is SNEGSKA (reference sequence). Trimming removed 4 bases from V and 4 bases from J, with 7 bases in between. This CDR3 contains 11 residues. CDR3 amino acids: CSAKVITEAFF. The CDR3, as DNA: TGCAGTGCTAAAGTAATCACTGAAGCTTTCTTT.

CDR3 nucleotides: TGTGCCAGCAGCCGGACAGGGGAAAACGAGCAGTACGTC. Protein product: CASSRTGENEQYV. The J gene is TRBJ2-7, the V gene TRBV5-5, with 9 bases identical to TRBD1. There are 13 residues in the CDR3. From germline, CDR1 is SGHKS and CDR2 YYEKEE (reference sequence). V lost 4 bases, J lost 5 bases, and 4 bases stayed unmatched.

The gene calls are TRBV9 and TRBJ1-6; D might be TRBD1 (5 bases). The CDR3 spans 15 residues. V was clipped by 0 bases and J by 6 bases, with 10 bases between them. The germline gives CDR1 SGDLS, CDR2 YYNGEE. The CDR3: CASSVEGTRNSPLHF. In nucleotides, the CDR3 is TGTGCCAGCAGCGTAGAGGGGACTCGTAATTCACCCCTCCACTTT.

V gene TRBV18 combines with J gene TRBJ2-5; D is unclear. Germline V lookup: CDR1 KGHSH, CDR2 LQKENI. V dropped 1 base and J dropped 5 bases, with 8 bases sitting between them. The CDR3 consists of 13 residues. CDR3 DNA: TGTGCCAGCTCACCACGCATGACGGAGACCCAGTACTTC. Its protein product is CASSPRMTETQYF.

This rearrangement joins TRBV10-2 to TRBJ1-1, with 7 nucleotides matching TRBD1. The V and J ends lost 9 bases and 8 bases, in that order; junction bases with no gene match: 15. This CDR3 has 14 residues. Germline V gene lookup returns CDR1 WSHSY and CDR2 SAAADI. CDR3 sequence: CASLGKGALREAFF. DNA for the CDR3: TGCGCCAGTCTTGGAAAGGGGGCTCTTAGGGAAGCTTTCTTT.

V and J are TRBV19 and TRBJ1-2, with 9 bases aligning to TRBD1. V lost 10 bases, J lost 7 bases, and 16 bases stayed unmatched. The CDR3 is 15 amino acids. The germline V gene has CDR1 LNHDA and CDR2 SQIVND (reference sequence). CDR3 loop: CATPNLGTGMGGYTF. The CDR3 DNA sequence: TGTGCCACCCCCAATTTGGGGACAGGGATGGGTGGCTACACCTTC.

The V call is TRBV7-2, the J call TRBJ2-5, with no clear D. From germline, CDR1 is SGHTA and CDR2 FQGNSA. V shed 4 bases and J shed 7 bases, with 7 bases lying between them. This CDR3 has 11 residues. CDR3 in DNA: TGTGCCAGCAGCTCCCCGGTGACCCAGTACTTC. Translating gives CASSSPVTQYF.

This clone came up a few times. The rearrangement joins TRBV18 to TRBJ2-2; D is unclear. The CDR3 covers 17 residues. Looked up from germline, CDR1 is KGHSH and CDR2 is LQKENI. Trimming cost V 3 bases and J 5 bases, with 19 bases left between them. DNA for the CDR3: TGTGCCAGCTCACCGATCGGCAAAACCCAGAGGACCGGGGAGCTGTTTTTT. Amino acid sequence: CASSPIGKTQRTGELFF.

This sequence joins TRBV9 and TRBJ2-3; TRBD2 aligns across 9 bases. This CDR3 is built from 20 residues. V shed 3 bases and J 2 bases; nucleotides not matched to a gene: 19. From germline, CDR1 is SGDLS and CDR2 YYNGEE. In DNA, the CDR3 is TGTGCCAGCAGCGCCTCCGAAGAACCGGGACTAGCCATCTACACAGATACGCAGTATTTT. It yields the protein CASSASEEPGLAIYTDTQYF.

This clone was seen just once. The chain has TRBV19 and TRBJ1-2, with 7 positions matching TRBD1. V lost 3 bases and J lost 3; bases outside the gene matches: 4. Germline loops: CDR1 LNHDA, CDR2 SQIVND (reference sequence). The CDR3 loop spans 14 amino acids. The CDR3 reads CASSIGQGDYGYTF. The CDR3 DNA reads TGTGCCAGTAGTATTGGGCAGGGGGACTATGGCTACACCTTC.

The rearrangement joins TRBV30 to TRBJ1-1; D call uncertain. Looked up from germline, CDR1 is GTSNPN and CDR2 is SVGIG (reference sequence). The CDR3 has 12 amino acids. Trimming pared 3 bases from V and 3 bases from J, leaving 8 bases between. The CDR3 reads CAWSLDYTEAFF. Here the CDR3 DNA reads TGTGCCTGGAGCCTTGACTACACTGAAGCTTTCTTT. The full variable domain, with the rest looked up from reference TRBV30 and TRBJ1-1, is SQTIHQWPATLVQPVGSPLSLECTVEGTSNPNLYWYRQAAGRGLQLLFYSVGIGQISSEVPQNLSASRPQDRQFILSSKKLLLSDSGFYLCAWSLDYTEAFFGQGTRLTVV.

The rearrangement links TRBV6-1 to TRBJ1-2; TRBD1 agrees at 7 bases. The CDR3 consists of 14 residues. The germline gives CDR1 MNHNS, CDR2 SASEGT. V dropped 7 bases and J dropped 0; count of bases not matched to a gene: 5. The CDR3 bases are TGTGCCAGCACAGACAGGGCAGCTAACTATGGCTACACCTTC. As protein: CASTDRAANYGYTF.

This clone appeared a few times. This sequence joins TRBV7-6 and TRBJ1-1; D may be TRBD1 (5 bases). Germline V CDR1 and CDR2: SGHVS, FNYEAQ. Trimming left V 5 bases short and J 1 base short, with 11 bases between. This CDR3 is built from 14 residues. CDR3 in amino acids: CASSLGEKNTEAFF. For the CDR3, the DNA is TGTGCCAGCAGCCTGGGGGAGAAGAACACTGAAGCTTTCTTT.

The chain couples TRBV7-6 to TRBJ2-1, with D maybe TRBD1 (6 bases). CDR3 length: 16 residues. Germline CDR1 and CDR2: SGHVS and FNYEAQ. Trimming shortened V by 1 base and J by 2 bases, and 12 bases separated the two germline ends. Here the CDR3 reads CASSLVTGPAYNEQFF. CDR3 in DNA: TGTGCCAGCAGCTTAGTTACAGGGCCAGCCTACAATGAGCAGTTCTTC.

Within the sample, this clone is medium-sized. This chain joins TRBV4-2 and TRBJ1-2, with 7 bases lining up with TRBD1. Looked up from germline, CDR1 is LGHNA and CDR2 is YNFKEQ. Unmatched junction bases numbered 8, after V lost 5 bases and J lost 8 bases. This CDR3 comprises 13 residues. CDR3 region: CASSYTGAGGYTF. The CDR3 DNA reads as TGTGCCAGCAGCTACACAGGGGCGGGAGGCTACACCTTC.

J is TRBJ2-5 and V is TRBV6-1; 8 nucleotides line up with TRBD1. V trimming: 4 bases; J trimming: 4 bases; junction bases outside the gene matches: 8. The CDR3 is 15 residues long. CDR1 MNHNS and CDR2 SASEGT come from the germline V gene. For the CDR3, the DNA is TGTGCCAGCAGTGCTGTGACAGGGGAAGCAGAGACCCAGTACTTC. Translated: CASSAVTGEAETQYF.

CDR3 bases: TGTGCCAGCAGCTTCGTCCGGGACGATGAGCAGTACTTC. Translated, it gives CASSFVRDDEQYF. The gene calls are TRBV11-1 and TRBJ2-7, with D perhaps matching TRBD1 or TRBD2 (5 bases each). Germline V gene sequence: CDR1 SGHAT, CDR2 FQDESV (reference sequence). V was clipped by 3 bases and J by 7 bases, with 13 bases between them. The length of the CDR3 is 13 residues.

This clone was seen just once. This chain links TRBV7-8 with TRBJ2-5; D remains ambiguous. V shed 4 bases and J shed 4 bases, with 16 bases lying between them. CDR1 is SGHVS and CDR2 is FQNEAQ in the germline V gene. The CDR3 is 15 residues long. Here the CDR3 reads CASSSPEGRTETQYF. The CDR3 DNA follows: TGTGCCAGCAGCTCCCCCGAAGGGCGGACAGAGACCCAGTACTTC.

The J gene is TRBJ1-1, the V gene TRBV6-5, with D maybe TRBD1 (5 bases). The CDR3 loop spans 15 amino acids. The ends were cut back, 5 bases at V and 4 bases at J, with 17 bases in the middle. The germline gives CDR1 MNHEY, CDR2 SVGAGI. CDR3 in DNA: TGTGCCAGCAGTAGACAGTGTTGCGGGGGCACTGAAGCTTTCTTT. Translation gives CASSRQCCGGTEAFF.

The V gene is TRBV10-2, the J gene TRBJ2-1; D gene uncertain. Germline V CDR1 and CDR2: WSHSY, SAAADI. The V gene lost 0 bases and the J gene lost 8 bases, with 8 bases spanning the gap. The CDR3 is 13 amino acids. This CDR3 reads CASSESKIDEQFF. CDR3 nucleotide sequence: TGCGCCAGCAGTGAGTCGAAAATAGATGAGCAGTTCTTC.

The CDR3 sequence is CASSHDQWAGELFF. Here the CDR3 DNA reads TGTGCCAGCAGCCATGACCAGTGGGCCGGGGAGCTGTTTTTT. The chain employs TRBV14 and TRBJ2-2; D not resolved. The germline V gene has CDR1 SGHDN and CDR2 FVKESK. This CDR3 is built from 14 residues. V was pared by 3 bases and J by 6 bases, with 11 bases between.

This chain connects TRBV5-1 to TRBJ2-5; the match to TRBD1 covers 8 bases. V shed 0 bases and J 4 bases; nucleotides not matched to a gene: 5. Germline assignment: CDR1 SGHRS and CDR2 YFSETQ. The CDR3 spans 15 residues. Here the CDR3 DNA reads TGCGCCAGCAGCTTGGGGGGGACAGGAGGAGAGACCCAGTACTTC. This encodes CASSLGGTGGETQYF. The entire variable domain, with the rest obtained from reference TRBV5-1 and TRBJ2-5, is as follows: KAGVTQTPRYLIKTRGQQVTLSCSPISGHRSVSWYQQTPGQGLQFLFEYFSETQRNKGNFPGRFSGRQFSNSRSEMNVSTLELGDSALYLCASSLGGTGGETQYFGPGTRLLVL.

The chain uses TRBV27 and TRBJ2-5; D is ambiguous. Trimming removed 5 bases at V and 5 bases at J, with 15 bases between. This CDR3 contains 14 residues. Germline-derived CDR1 and CDR2 are MNHEY and SMNVEV (reference sequence). The CDR3 coding sequence is TGTGCCAGCAGTCCTCAAGGGTTTGGCGAGACCCAGTACTTC. Its protein is CASSPQGFGETQYF.

The chain links TRBV14 to TRBJ1-6; no definite D call. CDR3 size: 16 residues. In germline, CDR1 is SGHDN, CDR2 FVKESK. V was cut by 6 bases and J by 0 bases, with 12 bases left in between. This CDR3 reads CASRSAGSSYNSPLHF. CDR3 coding DNA: TGTGCCAGCAGGTCCGCGGGAAGCTCCTATAATTCACCCCTCCACTTT.

The CDR3 DNA follows: TGCGCCAGCAGCTTGGCTTTTGGGACCCGGGGAGCATATACGCAGTATTTT. Its protein is CASSLAFGTRGAYTQYF. The chain joins TRBV5-1 to TRBJ2-3; D possibly matches TRBD1 or TRBD2 (5 bases each). The CDR3 runs to 17 residues. V shed 0 bases and J shed 7 bases, with 21 bases lying between them. CDR1 and CDR2 (germline): SGHRS, YFSETQ.

The chain joins TRBV5-1 to TRBJ2-5; no firm D call. V gave up 3 bases and J gave up 1 base, with 1 base separating them. In germline, CDR1 is SGHRS, CDR2 YFSETQ. This CDR3 is 11 amino acids long. CDR3 DNA: TGCGCCAGCAGCTCCCAAGAGACCCAGTACTTC. This codes for CASSSQETQYF.